This T cell receptor beta chain was captured in a study of a mutant IDH1 vaccine in newly diagnosed glioma. Sequencing was performed with immunoSEQ multiplex PCR; in TCRdb, only in-frame clones are kept and a portion is missing. The top ten hold approximately 28% of the sample, which has more than 30,000 clones, approximately 83% seen once. The CDR3 extends over 16 amino acids. Trimming removed 0 bases from V and 6 bases from J; junction bases left unmatched: 6. Per the germline V gene, CDR1 is SGHVS and CDR2 is FQNEAQ. The sample's time point: week 47, end of study. Mutant IDH1 20-mer peptide, at 300 ug, made up each vaccine dose, with topical imiquimod. This clone was seen only a few times. Its antigen is not identified.

The specimen comprised PBMCs, sampled from a glioma patient whose treatment included an IDH1 peptide vaccine. The TCR comes from a man in his thirties or forties with glioma. The rearrangement uses TRBV7-8 and TRBJ2-1; 9 bases line up with TRBD1. CDR3 DNA sequence: TGTGCCAGCAGCTTAGCGCGGGACAGGGTAGGCAATGAGCAGTTCTTC. This translates into CASSLARDRVGNEQFF.